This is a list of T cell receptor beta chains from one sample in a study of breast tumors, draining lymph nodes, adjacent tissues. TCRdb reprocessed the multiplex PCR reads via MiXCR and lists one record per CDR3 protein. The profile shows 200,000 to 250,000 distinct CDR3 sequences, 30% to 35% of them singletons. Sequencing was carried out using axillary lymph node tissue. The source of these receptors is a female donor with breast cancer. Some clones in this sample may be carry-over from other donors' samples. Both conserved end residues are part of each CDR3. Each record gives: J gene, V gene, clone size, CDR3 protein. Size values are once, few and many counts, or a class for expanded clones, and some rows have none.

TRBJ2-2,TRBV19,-,CASSPSGLAATNTGELFF
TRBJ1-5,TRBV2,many,CASRDREQPQHF
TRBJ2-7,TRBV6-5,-,CASSHGTRQNGIYEQYF
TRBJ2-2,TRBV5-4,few,CASSLGVNTGELFF
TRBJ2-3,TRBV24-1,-,CATSARNPTSTDTQYF
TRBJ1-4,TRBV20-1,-,CSAGYRDKLSF
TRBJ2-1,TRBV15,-,CATSRNTPGQGFNEQFF
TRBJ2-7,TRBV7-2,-,CASSPGLAGLSYEQYF
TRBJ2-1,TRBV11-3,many,CASSFGTPSSYNEQFF
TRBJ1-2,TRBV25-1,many,CASSTTGTVPGGYTF
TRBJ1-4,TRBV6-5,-,CASSRQGVLNEKLFF
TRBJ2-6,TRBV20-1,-,CSAETGSYSGANVLTF
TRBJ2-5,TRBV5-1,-,CASSLALIQDTQYF
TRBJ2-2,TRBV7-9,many,CASSFRGAGELFF
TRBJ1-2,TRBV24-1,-,CATGDSGQGADSLSNYGYTF
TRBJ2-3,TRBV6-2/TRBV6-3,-,CASREGIPTDTQYF
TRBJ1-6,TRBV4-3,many,CASSQVGDSPLHF
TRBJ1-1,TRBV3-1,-,CASSLRRQGNTEAFF